The 18 T cell receptor beta chains below were found in one sample sequenced in a study of radiotherapy plus CTLA-4 blockade in lung cancer. Clones were sequenced by immunoSEQ multiplex PCR, and TCRdb holds only the in-frame ones, with some missing. This sample has 55,000 to 75,000 clones, with 65% to 85% found just once. The specimen comprised peripheral blood, sampled from a patient treated with radiotherapy plus ipilimumab. These receptors all come from a human donor with non-small cell lung cancer whose response to radiotherapy plus ipilimumab could not be evaluated. Some clones in this sample may be carry-over from other donors' samples.

V is TRBV4-1 and J is TRBJ1-5; TRBD1 aligns across 8 bases. The germline V gene encodes CDR1 MGHRA and CDR2 YSYEKL. The CDR3 loop spans 16 amino acids. V shed 3 bases, J shed 2 bases, and the junction held 6 bases outside the gene matches. This chain's CDR3 is CASSHPPTGGNQPQHF. CDR3 coding DNA: TGCGCCAGCAGCCATCCCCCGACAGGGGGCAATCAGCCCCAGCATTTT.

The chain combines TRBV7-8 with TRBJ1-1; no clear D gene. Germline CDR1 and CDR2: SGHVS and FQNEAQ. The CDR3 is made up of 12 amino acids. Trimming shortened V by 6 bases and J by 7 bases, and 12 bases separated the two germline ends. The CDR3 sequence: CASSLAGSEAFF. DNA for the CDR3: TGTGCCAGCAGTTTGGCCGGGAGTGAAGCTTTCTTT.

This clone was detected only a few times. The rearrangement uses TRBV7-9 and TRBJ1-3, with TRBD1 matching 7 bases. This CDR3 is 14 amino acids long. Germline lookup yields CDR1 SEHNR and CDR2 FQNEAQ (reference sequence). Trimming took 2 bases from V and 3 from J; bases not matched to a gene: 1. The CDR3 coding sequence is TGTGCCAGCAGCTTATCAGGGGGTGGAAACACCATATATTTT. This translates into CASSLSGGGNTIYF.

This chain links TRBV5-1 with TRBJ2-5; the match to TRBD2 covers 7 bases. V lost 5 bases and J lost 0; bases outside the gene matches: 7. The CDR3 is made up of 15 amino acids. Germline V gives CDR1 SGHRS, CDR2 YFSETQ. CDR3: CASSPGGGDQETQYF. CDR3 bases: TGCGCCAGCAGTCCTGGCGGGGGAGACCAAGAGACCCAGTACTTC.

The genes are TRBV7-9 and TRBJ2-1; weak D call: TRBD2 (7 bases). The CDR3 is 18 amino acids. Trimming took 4 bases from V and 4 from J, leaving 23 bases between them. Germline V gene data show CDR1 as SEHNR and CDR2 as FQNEAQ (reference sequence). The CDR3 loop is CASSSPGGGGPNYNEQFF. The CDR3 DNA reads as TGTGCCAGCAGCTCTCCAGGAGGGGGGGGACCAAATTACAATGAGCAGTTCTTC.

V and J are TRBV28 and TRBJ1-4; D is unresolved. Trimming removed 7 bases from V and 13 bases from J, with 13 bases in between. The V gene's germline CDR1 is MDHEN and CDR2 SYDVKM. This CDR3 has 11 amino acids. In DNA, the CDR3 is TGTGCCAGCACCCTGAACGGGAGACTGTTTTTT. It encodes CASTLNGRLFF. Complete variable domain (other parts from reference TRBV28 and TRBJ1-4): DVKVTQSSRYLVKRTGEKVFLECVQDMDHENMFWYRQDPGLGLRLIYFSYDVKMKEKGDIPEGYSVSREKKERFSLILESASTNQTSMYLCASTLNGRLFFGSGTQLSVL.

This clone has a single count. The chain has TRBV9 and TRBJ2-5; perhaps TRBD2 as D (5 bases). The germline V and J ends were trimmed by 0 bases and 9 bases, with 12 bases remaining between them. The CDR3 has 13 amino acids. Germline values: CDR1 SGDLS, CDR2 YYNGEE. The DNA of the CDR3 is TGTGCCAGCAGCGTAGTATGGGCCGGGGCCCAGTACTTC. This gives the protein CASSVVWAGAQYF.

The chain carries TRBV11-3 and TRBJ2-2, with 8 bases matching TRBD2. With V trimmed by 3 bases and J by 2 bases, 8 bases remained unmatched. Per germline, CDR1 SGHNT and CDR2 YENEEA. The CDR3 is 17 residues long. The CDR3 is CASSLGSGITNTGELFF. The CDR3 coding sequence is TGTGCCAGCAGCTTGGGTAGCGGGATAACTAACACCGGGGAGCTGTTTTTT.

The rearrangement joins TRBV5-6 to TRBJ1-5, with TRBD1 matching 7 bases. V dropped 1 base and J dropped 3; count of bases not matched to a gene: 7. CDR3 length: 16 residues. Germline assignment: CDR1 SGHDT and CDR2 YYEEEE. The CDR3 protein is CASSLSLGTANQPQHF. The CDR3 region has the DNA TGTGCCAGCAGCTTGAGTTTGGGGACAGCCAATCAGCCCCAGCATTTT. The whole variable domain, remainder taken from reference TRBV5-6 and TRBJ1-5, is DAGVTQSPTHLIKTRGQQVTLRCSPKSGHDTVSWYQQALGQGPQFIFQYYEEEERQRGNFPDRFSGHQFPNYSSELNVNALLLGDSALYLCASSLSLGTANQPQHFGDGTRLSIL.

As for this clone: The same CDR3 is also encoded by other DNA sequences in this sample. J is TRBJ2-3 and V is TRBV2; TRBD1 is a possible D gene (7 bases). Germline V gene sequence: CDR1 SNHLY, CDR2 FYNNEI. The CDR3 runs 14 residues. Trimming left V 8 bases short and J 4 bases short, with 16 bases between. The CDR3 DNA follows: TGTGCCAGCCGCGGGGACAGATCAGCAGATACGCAGTATTTT. It translates to CASRGDRSADTQYF.

This chain connects TRBV27 to TRBJ2-1; perhaps TRBD1 as D (5 bases). The CDR3 is 12 amino acids. Germline assignment: CDR1 MNHEY and CDR2 SMNVEV (reference sequence). The ends were cut back, 5 bases at V and 4 bases at J, with 6 bases in the middle. The DNA for the CDR3 is TGTGCCAGCAGTCAGGGTTACAATGAGCAGTTCTTC. This codes for CASSQGYNEQFF.

This rearrangement joins TRBV6-5 to TRBJ1-1; TRBD1 matches 7 bases. Germline loops: CDR1 MNHEY, CDR2 SVGAGI. This CDR3 contains 15 residues. The trim removed 6 bases at V and 1 base at J, leaving 8 bases unmatched. CDR3 protein: CASSPQGSANTEAFF. In DNA, the CDR3 is TGTGCCAGCAGCCCACAGGGGTCGGCGAACACTGAAGCTTTCTTT.

V gene TRBV7-8 combines with J gene TRBJ1-6, with TRBD1 matching over 7 bases. The J segment lost 6 bases and the V segment lost 5 bases, leaving 13 bases of the junction unmatched. The CDR3 consists of 17 residues. The germline CDR1 and CDR2 sequences are SGHVS and FQNEAQ. The CDR3 sequence is CASSAGLRGYGNSPLHF. The CDR3 coding sequence is TGTGCCAGCAGCGCGGGCCTCAGGGGGTACGGTAATTCACCCCTCCACTTT.

In its sample, this clone was seen once. Germline is not matched at one junction end, which may reflect a read error. The genes are TRBV18 and TRBJ2-3, with 13 bases fitting TRBD2. CDR3 length equals 18 residues. From germline, CDR1 is KGHSH and CDR2 LQKENI. The CDR3 here is CASSPGLAGVIGTDAQYF. Here the CDR3 DNA reads TGTGCCAGCTCACCCGGACTAGCGGGGGTGATAGGCACAGATGCGCAGTATTTT.

This clone occurred once. This sequence joins TRBV28 and TRBJ1-1, with a possible D match to TRBD1 (5 bases). V lost 6 bases, J lost 3 bases, and 11 bases lay in between. The CDR3 is 13 amino acids. Germline-derived CDR1 and CDR2 are MDHEN and SYDVKM. DNA of the CDR3: TGTGCCAGCAGCCCCCCGGGGGACACTGAAGCTTTCTTT. Translated: CASSPPGDTEAFF.

V usage is TRBV6-5 and J usage is TRBJ1-1, with D uncertain. The CDR3 runs 13 residues. Germline values: CDR1 MNHEY, CDR2 SVGAGI. V was clipped by 6 bases and J by 4 bases, with 12 bases between them. The CDR3 coding sequence is TGTGCCAGCAGGGATATTAGAGGCACTGAAGCTTTCTTT. Protein sequence: CASRDIRGTEAFF.

This sequence joins TRBV5-1 and TRBJ1-2; TRBD1 agrees at 9 bases. V dropped 1 base and J dropped 7; count of bases not matched to a gene: 2. Per germline, CDR1 SGHRS and CDR2 YFSETQ. CDR3 size: 13 residues. The CDR3 DNA is TGCGCCAGCAGCTTGCGGGACAGGGTTGGCTACACCTTC. Translated: CASSLRDRVGYTF.

CDR3 DNA: TGTGCCAGCAGCCCGGGGGGCTTTGCAACTAATGAAAAACTGTTTTTT. Protein: CASSPGGFATNEKLFF. The J gene is TRBJ1-4, the V gene TRBV7-2; possibly TRBD1 for D (6 bases). The length of the CDR3 is 16 residues. V was trimmed by 5 bases and J by 0 bases, leaving 13 bases between them. CDR1 and CDR2 from the germline V gene are SGHTA and FQGNSA.